This T cell receptor beta chain was sequenced during a study of post-analysis software for immune sequencing data. About the study: Several disease courses (relapsing-remitting, secondary progressive and progressive-relapsing) of multiple sclerosis were included.

Researchers reported that TCR beta cDNA libraries carried unique molecular identifiers. It was from roughly 1 to 10 million T cells that roughly 0.5 million cDNA molecules came. TCRdb re-called the PCR reads through MiXCR, storing one row per CDR3 protein. The profile shows around 710,000 distinct CDR3 sequences, just over 45% of them singletons. Study-wide results and caveats: When patients were compared with controls, 4 or 5 TRBV segments were more frequent, TRBV5-6, TRBV5-1 and TRBV20-1 among them. The authors found that F measure strongly co-clustered same-batch samples.

CDR3 length: 13 amino acids. Germline V CDR1 and CDR2: SEHNR, FQNEAQ (reference sequence). Details on this clonotype: Its cognate antigen is unknown.

The sample comprised blood. This clonotype was obtained from a girl aged 5 to 17 with multiple sclerosis. V and J are TRBV7-9 and TRBJ2-7; TRBD1 aligns across 7 bases. The end of the DNA is better explained by TRBJ2-4, so the J call may be wrong. The CDR3 DNA reads TGTGCCAGCAGCCCCGACAGGGCGGACATTCAGTACTTC. Amino acid sequence: CASSPDRADIQYF.